Following are 18 T cell receptor beta chains from one sample sequenced in a study of cytomegalovirus exposure and HLA in healthy donors (dated by TCRdb to about 2017). The library came from the immunoSEQ multiplex PCR assay. TCRdb provides this immuneACCESS table in a form limited to in-frame rearrangements. Some clones are lacking; in checked studies, under half of them reflect an unresolved V gene, and why the rest are absent is not known. In all, the sample holds more than 250,000 clones, and around 87% of those were seen once. The ten largest account for roughly 1.2% of the sample. Specimen: PBMCs. The receptors here all came from a woman younger than 45 in good health and CMV-seropositive.

The genes are TRBV6-1 and TRBJ2-2, with a possible D match to TRBD1 (6 bases). The CDR3 covers 13 residues. Trimming removed 10 bases at V and 5 bases at J, with 14 bases between. Germline V gene sequence: CDR1 MNHNS, CDR2 SASEGT. The DNA of the CDR3 is TGTGCCATAGTTACAGGGCTGACCGGGGAGCTGTTTTTT. Translated: CAIVTGLTGELFF.

The rearrangement uses TRBV7-5 and TRBJ1-1; the D call in the table, TRBD1, was not verified against the DNA. TRBV7-5 is described as a pseudogene. This CDR3 is 15 amino acids long. In DNA, the CDR3 is TGTGCCAGAAGCTCCAAACAGGGGGGGAACACTGAAGCTTTCTTT. Protein sequence: CARSSKQGGNTEAFF.

The rearrangement uses TRBV28 and TRBJ2-7, with 7 bases matching TRBD1. Germline CDR1 MDHEN, CDR2 SYDVKM. After removal of 5 bases from V and 4 bases from J, the junction contained 14 bases not matched to a gene. This CDR3 region has 16 residues. The CDR3 protein is CASSPPPGQKAYEQYF. The CDR3 coding sequence is TGTGCCAGCAGTCCCCCTCCGGGACAGAAAGCTTACGAGCAGTACTTC.

The V and J genes are TRBV13 and TRBJ2-7, with TRBD2 matching 13 bases. V dropped 4 bases and J dropped 3; count of bases not matched to a gene: 15. This CDR3 is built from 19 residues. Germline assignment: CDR1 PRHDT and CDR2 FYEKMQ (reference sequence). CDR3 DNA: TGTGCCAGCAGCTCCATTATAAGGAGGACTAGCGGGAGCCTCTACGAGCAGTACTTC. Amino acids: CASSSIIRRTSGSLYEQYF. Supplemented by reference TRBV13 and TRBJ2-7, the full variable domain reads AAGVIQSPRHLIKEKRETATLKCYPIPRHDTVYWYQQGPGQDPQFLISFYEKMQSDKGSIPDRFSAQQFSDYHSELNMSSLELGDSALYFCASSSIIRRTSGSLYEQYFGPGTRLTVT.

This chain links TRBV4-3 with TRBJ2-3, with 7 bases aligning to TRBD2. V dropped 1 base and J dropped 9; count of bases not matched to a gene: 4. The CDR3 runs to 13 residues. CDR1 and CDR2 (germline): LGHNA, YSLEER. The CDR3 DNA reads TGCGCCAGCAGCCAAGGCACTAGCGAGACGCAGTATTTT. Amino acids: CASSQGTSETQYF.

The chain uses TRBV9 and TRBJ2-5, with D maybe TRBD1 (7 bases). The CDR3 spans 15 residues. The V end was cut by 3 bases, the J end by 4 bases, with 16 bases between. CDR1 is SGDLS and CDR2 is YYNGEE in the germline V gene. The CDR3 DNA reads as TGTGCCAGCAGCGGGCAACAGGGGACTCGAGAGACCCAGTACTTC. Translating gives CASSGQQGTRETQYF. The full variable domain, with the rest looked up from reference TRBV9 and TRBJ2-5, is DSGVTQTPKHLITATGQRVTLRCSPRSGDLSVYWYQQSLDQGLQFLIQYYNGEERAKGNILERFSAQQFPDLHSELNLSSLELGDSALYFCASSGQQGTRETQYFGPGTRLLVL.

V usage is TRBV21-1 and J usage is TRBJ2-7; TRBD1, the D gene given by the table, was not confirmed from the DNA. TRBV21-1 counts as a pseudogene. The CDR3 is made up of 14 amino acids. In nucleotides, the CDR3 is TGTGCCAGCAGCAGAGGACAGGGCTCCTACGAGCAGTACTTC. Its translation is CASSRGQGSYEQYF.

The V gene is TRBV28, the J gene TRBJ2-3, with 9 bases matching TRBD2. Trimming at V came to 4 bases and at J to 4 bases, leaving 15 bases not matched to a gene. CDR3 length: 18 residues. Germline values: CDR1 MDHEN, CDR2 SYDVKM. CDR3 coding DNA: TGTGCCAGCAGTTCACGACTAGCGGAGAGAAGAGTGGCAGATACGCAGTATTTT. Translation gives CASSSRLAERRVADTQYF.

This clone was observed a single time. The CDR3 sequence is CASSATSAGRLASTDTQYF. CDR3 DNA sequence: TGTGCCAGCAGCGCGACTTCCGCGGGGCGGCTGGCGAGCACAGATACGCAGTATTTT. The chain recombines TRBV2 with TRBJ2-3; weak D call: TRBD2 (6 bases). V was clipped by 6 bases and J by 0 bases, with 25 bases between them. Germline CDR1 reads SNHLY; CDR2 reads FYNNEI. The CDR3 has 19 amino acids.

The V and J genes are TRBV5-1 and TRBJ1-4; TRBD1 agrees at 9 bases. Germline lookup yields CDR1 SGHRS and CDR2 YFSETQ. The length of the CDR3 is 17 residues. V shed 4 bases, J shed 5 bases, and the junction held 12 bases outside the gene matches. The CDR3 DNA reads as TGCGCCAGCAGCCTGGACAGGGGCCAGTTAGAGAATGAAAAACTGTTTTTT. This translates into CASSLDRGQLENEKLFF.

The chain joins TRBV5-1 to TRBJ2-1; 7 bases are shared with TRBD2. CDR3 size: 16 residues. Unmatched junction bases numbered 8, after V lost 0 bases and J lost 5 bases. Looked up from germline, CDR1 is SGHRS and CDR2 is YFSETQ. The CDR3 nucleotides are TGCGCCAGCAGCTTGGAGGGAGGGCCTCTAGACAATGAGCAGTTCTTC. Amino acids: CASSLEGGPLDNEQFF.

This clone was recorded only once. The chain links TRBV5-4 to TRBJ1-2; no firm D call. Trimming stripped 6 bases from V and 0 bases from J, with 18 bases between. CDR3 size: 16 residues. Looked up from germline, CDR1 is SGHNT and CDR2 is YYREEE (reference sequence). In DNA form, the CDR3 reads TGTGCCAGCATCCCGGGTTTATCTGAGGCTAACTATGGCTACACCTTC. It codes for CASIPGLSEANYGYTF.

The gene calls are TRBV6-6 and TRBJ2-5, with a tentative D call TRBD1 (6 bases). The CDR3 consists of 16 residues. V was clipped by 6 bases and J by 4 bases, with 21 bases between them. Germline V lookup: CDR1 MNHNY, CDR2 SVGAGI (reference sequence). CDR3 residues: CASSQRRQALGETQYF. CDR3 nucleotides: TGTGCCAGCAGCCAGAGACGACAGGCTCTCGGAGAGACCCAGTACTTC.

V gene TRBV5-6 combines with J gene TRBJ1-2, with 8 nucleotides matching TRBD1. The CDR3 is 14 amino acids. Unmatched junction bases numbered 1, after V lost 2 bases and J lost 1 base. Germline assignment: CDR1 SGHDT and CDR2 YYEEEE. The CDR3 region is CASSLQGVNYGYTF. CDR3 coding DNA: TGTGCCAGCAGCTTACAGGGGGTTAACTATGGCTACACCTTC.

The rearrangement joins TRBV18 to TRBJ2-1; D not certain. The CDR3 is made up of 15 amino acids. Germline V gene lookup returns CDR1 KGHSH and CDR2 LQKENI. Trimming pared 0 bases from V and 6 bases from J, leaving 12 bases between. For the CDR3, the DNA is TGTGCCAGCTCACCACCGGTCCCCAAGGGCAATGAGCAGTTCTTC. This sequence encodes CASSPPVPKGNEQFF.

This chain joins TRBV2 and TRBJ1-4; 9 nucleotides match TRBD1. Trimming cost V 11 bases and J 5 bases; bases outside gene matches: 6. Germline assignment: CDR1 SNHLY and CDR2 FYNNEI. The CDR3 covers 13 residues. As DNA, the CDR3 is TGTGCCCGGAAGACAGGGGGGAATGAAAAACTGTTTTTT. It yields the protein CARKTGGNEKLFF.

Notes on this clone: The germline gene is not matched at one end of the junction; a read error may be the cause. The chain uses TRBV28 and TRBJ1-1; 8 bases are a match to TRBD1. Germline V gene sequence: CDR1 MDHEN, CDR2 SYDVKM. The CDR3 is 14 amino acids. The CDR3 protein is CASSVDRVKTEAFF. CDR3 in DNA: TGTGCCAGCAGCGTGGACAGGGTGAAGACTGAAGCTTTCTTT. Full variable domain (remainder filled in from reference TRBV28 and TRBJ1-1): DVKVTQSSRYLVKRTGEKVFLECVQDMDHENMFWYRQDPGLGLRLIYFSYDVKMKEKGDIPEGYSVSREKKERFSLILESASTNQTSMYLCASSVDRVKTEAFFGQGTRLTVV.

This sequence joins TRBV30 and TRBJ1-2, with D unclear. Germline V CDR1 and CDR2: GTSNPN, SVGIG (reference sequence). This CDR3 comprises 12 residues. Trimming left V 5 bases short and J 6 bases short, with 13 bases between. In nucleotides, the CDR3 is TGTGCCTGGGGGAGTAGCGTTGATGGCTACACCTTC. Its translation is CAWGSSVDGYTF.